This TCR beta chain was found in a study of CD8+CD57+ T cells in acquired aplastic anemia. Genomic DNA constituted the template upon which TCR beta VDJ and CDR3 profiling was performed. TCRdb fed the reads into MiXCR, producing one record per CDR3 protein. The repertoire holds some 240,000 distinct CDR3 sequences, with 30% to 40% as singletons. CDR1 and CDR2 (germline): LNHDA, SQIVND (reference sequence). The CDR3 sequence is 16 residues long. V lost 5 bases, J lost 3 bases, and 19 bases lay in between. The material sequenced was sorted CD4+, CD8+, or CD8+CD57+ T cells (not recorded which) from PBMCs. The chain combines TRBV19 with TRBJ1-2; D is ambiguous. The receptor was derived from a human donor in good health, serving as a control. CDR3 nucleotide sequence: TGTGCCAGTAGTCCCTACCTGAGCTGGAGGGACTATGGCTACACCTTC. This translates into CASSPYLSWRDYGYTF.